Below, 25 T cell receptor beta chains from the same sample are listed, as sequenced in a study of blood T cell repertoires in COVID-19. TCRdb keeps only in-frame clones here, not all; method: immunoSEQ multiplex PCR. The table records about 150,000 clones, roughly four fifths of them present only once. The sequenced sample consisted of peripheral blood. The receptors originated from a human donor with acute or convalescent COVID-19. The donor label of this sample is uncertain.

The CDR3 bases are TGTGCCAGCAGCCTGACTAGCGGGGGGCGGGAGACCCAGTACTTC. Encoded protein: CASSLTSGGRETQYF. The chain has TRBV5-5 and TRBJ2-5, with 13 positions matching TRBD2. V was pared by 4 bases and J by 5 bases, with 5 bases of the junction left unmatched. The germline gives CDR1 SGHKS, CDR2 YYEKEE (reference sequence). The CDR3 sequence is 15 residues long. The variable domain in full, completed from reference TRBV5-5 and TRBJ2-5, reads DAGVTQSPTHLIKTRGQQVTLRCSPISGHKSVSWYQQVLGQGPQFIFQYYEKEERGRGNFPDRFSARQFPNYSSELNVNALLLGDSALYLCASSLTSGGRETQYFGPGTRLLVL.

The CDR3 DNA is TGTGCCATCAGTCCGGGACAGGGGCAGGGGGACTATGGCTACACCTTC. Encoded protein: CAISPGQGQGDYGYTF. The V and J genes are TRBV10-3 and TRBJ1-2; 10 positions match TRBD1. The CDR3 runs 16 residues. Germline CDR1 and CDR2: ENHRY and SYGVKD. V was pared by 5 bases and J by 3 bases, with 9 bases of the junction left unmatched.

V is TRBV5-1 and J is TRBJ2-7; 9 bases align to TRBD1. This CDR3 is 14 amino acids long. V was pared by 6 bases and J by 7 bases, with 11 bases of the junction left unmatched. The germline gives CDR1 SGHRS, CDR2 YFSETQ. DNA for the CDR3: TGCGCCAGCACCCTCGGGACAGGGAATGGGGAGCAGTACTTC. Residues: CASTLGTGNGEQYF.

The V gene is TRBV2, the J gene TRBJ1-5; D unclear. The length of the CDR3 is 16 residues. V was trimmed by 4 bases and J by 3 bases, leaving 16 bases between them. Germline-derived CDR1 and CDR2 are SNHLY and FYNNEI. CDR3 sequence (DNA): TGTGCCAGCAGTGGCGAAACGGCGGGAATCAATCAGCCCCAGCATTTT. Protein product: CASSGETAGINQPQHF.

The chain carries TRBV30 and TRBJ1-6; TRBD1 matches 8 bases. V gave up 3 bases and J gave up 7 bases; unmatched junction bases: 11. Germline loops: CDR1 GTSNPN, CDR2 SVGIG (reference sequence). The CDR3 sequence is 16 residues long. CDR3 sequence: CAWSLPGQGRNSPLHF. CDR3 nucleotide sequence: TGTGCCTGGAGCCTACCCGGACAGGGTAGGAATTCACCCCTCCACTTT.

This chain joins TRBV19 and TRBJ1-6, with TRBD1 as a possible D gene (6 bases). CDR3 length equals 14 residues. Germline V lookup: CDR1 LNHDA, CDR2 SQIVND (reference sequence). V was pared by 5 bases and J by 10 bases, with 15 bases between. CDR3 DNA: TGTGCCAGTAGTCCCCAGGGTGGGGGCTCACCCCTCCACTTT. Amino acids: CASSPQGGGSPLHF.

This chain connects TRBV19 to TRBJ2-3; 8 bases agree with TRBD2. CDR3 size: 17 residues. V gave up 2 bases and J gave up 12 bases; unmatched junction bases: 19. Germline-derived CDR1 and CDR2 are LNHDA and SQIVND (reference sequence). The CDR3 spells CASSISRPGRGAPGQYF. The CDR3 DNA sequence: TGTGCCAGTAGTATATCCCGTCCCGGGCGGGGGGCCCCGGGACAGTATTTT.

The V and J genes are TRBV7-2 and TRBJ1-1, with D unresolved. This CDR3 contains 13 residues. Germline CDR1 is SGHTA and CDR2 is FQGNSA. V was shortened by 2 bases and J by 2 bases, with 6 bases between the two germline ends. The CDR3 is CASSLSLNTEAFF. In nucleotides, the CDR3 is TGTGCCAGCAGCTTATCTCTTAACACTGAAGCTTTCTTT. The full variable domain, in which reference TRBV7-2 and TRBJ1-1 provide the parts outside the CDR3, is GAGVSQSPSNKVTEKGKDVELRCDPISGHTALYWYRQSLGQGLEFLIYFQGNSAPDKSGLPSDRFSAERTGGSVSTLTIQRTQQEDSAVYLCASSLSLNTEAFFGQGTRLTVV.

This chain uses TRBV5-1 with TRBJ2-6, with 12 bases fitting TRBD1. The germline V gene has CDR1 SGHRS and CDR2 YFSETQ. The CDR3 covers 17 residues. Germline trimming cut 3 bases from V and 2 bases from J; bases unmatched to any gene: 3. CDR3 nucleotides: TGCGCCAGCAGCTCCGGGACAGGGGGCGCTGGGGCCAACGTCCTGACTTTC. Its protein is CASSSGTGGAGANVLTF.

The chain uses TRBV7-2 and TRBJ1-1, with D perhaps TRBD1 (5 bases). This CDR3 has 16 residues. Per germline, CDR1 SGHTA and CDR2 FQGNSA. V shed 2 bases and J shed 7 bases, with 20 bases lying between them. In DNA form, the CDR3 reads TGTGCCAGCAGCTTACTGGGAGGCGGGGGGTTTGGTGAAGCTTTCTTT. Residues: CASSLLGGGGFGEAFF.

V is TRBV7-3 and J is TRBJ1-6; TRBD1 agrees at 10 bases. Germline V gene lookup returns CDR1 SGHTA and CDR2 FQGTGA. The CDR3 is 13 amino acids. The V gene end was trimmed by 5 bases and the J gene end by 10 bases; junction bases not matched to a gene: 2. Here the CDR3 DNA reads TGTGCCAGCAGCCGGGGACAGGGGTCACCCCTCCACTTT. It encodes CASSRGQGSPLHF.

Comment on this clone: The same CDR3 also results from other DNA sequences found in this sample. The V gene is TRBV19, the J gene TRBJ2-7; 9 bases align to TRBD1. In germline, CDR1 is LNHDA, CDR2 SQIVND (reference sequence). Trimming removed 8 bases from V and 4 bases from J; junction bases left unmatched: 3. This CDR3 comprises 12 residues. CDR3 nucleotide sequence: TGTGCCAGTTCGGACAGGGGATACGAGCAGTACTTC. This encodes CASSDRGYEQYF.

The rearrangement uses TRBV5-1 and TRBJ1-1; TRBD1 matches 9 bases. The germline V gene has CDR1 SGHRS and CDR2 YFSETQ. V lost 4 bases and J lost 6; bases outside the gene matches: 10. There are 15 residues in the CDR3. The CDR3 is CASSRSTGGSAEAFF. The CDR3 DNA reads as TGCGCCAGCAGCCGCTCCACAGGGGGCAGCGCTGAAGCTTTCTTT.

This clone has only one observation. V and J are TRBV18 and TRBJ2-7; no clear D gene. CDR3 length: 11 residues. Germline CDR1 and CDR2: KGHSH and LQKENI. V was trimmed by 4 bases and J by 5 bases, leaving 6 bases between them. The CDR3 coding sequence is TGTGCCAGCTCACGAGAAAACGAGCAGTACTTC. It yields the protein CASSRENEQYF.

This clone has a single count. This chain uses TRBV2 with TRBJ2-1; 10 bases are shared with TRBD1. V lost 5 bases to trimming and J lost 7 bases; unmatched junction nucleotides: 8. In germline, CDR1 is SNHLY, CDR2 FYNNEI. The CDR3 length is 15 residues. For the CDR3, the DNA is TGTGCCAGCAGTAACCGGGGACAGGGGAAGAATGAGCAGTTCTTC. Translating it yields CASSNRGQGKNEQFF.

The chain uses TRBV5-1 and TRBJ2-7; TRBD1 matches 8 bases. V was pared by 4 bases and J by 3 bases, with 6 bases of the junction left unmatched. Germline V gives CDR1 SGHRS, CDR2 YFSETQ. The CDR3 has 14 amino acids. CDR3 residues: CASSRAGTGYEQYF. The CDR3 DNA reads TGCGCCAGCAGCAGGGCCGGGACAGGCTACGAGCAGTACTTC.

This sequence joins TRBV5-5 and TRBJ2-2; the D gene is possibly TRBD2 (6 bases). The CDR3 length is 16 residues. The V end was cut by 4 bases, the J end by 4 bases, with 17 bases between. Germline assignment: CDR1 SGHKS and CDR2 YYEKEE (reference sequence). CDR3 region: CASSPGGGMGTGELFF. Written as DNA, the CDR3 is TGTGCCAGCAGCCCGGGCGGAGGGATGGGCACCGGGGAGCTGTTTTTT.

Note on this clone: The sample has other DNA sequences that encode this CDR3 too. The V gene is TRBV19, the J gene TRBJ1-2; D uncertain. The CDR3 is 12 residues long. With 3 bases removed from V and 4 bases from J, the gap between germline ends came to 6 bases. The germline V gene has CDR1 LNHDA and CDR2 SQIVND (reference sequence). In nucleotides, the CDR3 is TGTGCCAGTAGTATTCCCGGCTATGGCTACACCTTC. This encodes CASSIPGYGYTF.

This chain links TRBV4-2 with TRBJ1-5, with TRBD1 identical over 8 bases. V trimming: 1 base; J trimming: 5 bases; junction bases outside the gene matches: 7. The CDR3 is made up of 16 amino acids. Looked up from germline, CDR1 is LGHNA and CDR2 is YNFKEQ. CDR3 in amino acids: CASSQASGGTDQPQHF. The CDR3 nucleotides read TGTGCCAGCAGCCAAGCTTCAGGGGGCACAGATCAGCCCCAGCATTTT.

The rearrangement links TRBV5-5 to TRBJ2-5, with a weak D call TRBD1 (6 bases). The CDR3 consists of 14 residues. The germline V and J ends were trimmed by 5 bases and 2 bases, with 13 bases remaining between them. Germline V lookup: CDR1 SGHKS, CDR2 YYEKEE (reference sequence). CDR3: CASRFGTLQETQYF. The CDR3, as DNA: TGTGCCAGCAGGTTCGGGACACTACAAGAGACCCAGTACTTC.

This rearrangement joins TRBV6-2 or TRBV6-3 to TRBJ2-1, with a possible D match to TRBD1 (6 bases). Trimming left V 2 bases short and J 5 bases short, with 10 bases between. CDR1 is MNHEY and CDR2 is SVGEGT in the germline V gene. The CDR3 contains 14 residues. CDR3 region: CASSYTGWHNEQFF. The CDR3 DNA is TGTGCCAGCAGTTACACAGGGTGGCACAATGAGCAGTTCTTC.

With respect to this clone: Other nucleotide sequences in the sample specify the same CDR3. This chain joins TRBV30 and TRBJ1-3, with D hard to call. Germline values: CDR1 GTSNPN, CDR2 SVGIG (reference sequence). The V gene lost 3 bases and the J gene lost 0 bases, with 9 bases spanning the gap. The CDR3 totals 14 residues. The CDR3 nucleotides read TGTGCCTGGAGCAGCGGCATCTCTGGAAACACCATATATTTT. It codes for CAWSSGISGNTIYF.

This chain connects TRBV7-2 to TRBJ1-6; D remains ambiguous. The germline gives CDR1 SGHTA, CDR2 FQGNSA. Trimming stripped 7 bases from V and 9 bases from J, with 16 bases between. There are 14 residues in the CDR3. The CDR3: CASTHPGSSSPLHF. DNA for the CDR3: TGTGCCAGCACCCACCCGGGGAGTAGTTCACCCCTCCACTTT.

This chain connects TRBV9 to TRBJ2-1; D not certain. Germline V lookup: CDR1 SGDLS, CDR2 YYNGEE. This CDR3 has 15 residues. Deletions cut 3 bases from V and 1 base from J, with 11 bases between. CDR3 in amino acids: CASSDRLDSYNEQFF. The DNA for the CDR3 is TGTGCCAGCAGCGATCGACTGGATTCCTACAATGAGCAGTTCTTC.

This clone was picked up a small number of times. The genes are TRBV29-1 and TRBJ2-6, with 8 bases identical to TRBD2. In germline, CDR1 is SQVTM, CDR2 ANQGSEA. J gave up 2 bases and V 4 bases, and 4 bases lay outside the gene matches. This CDR3 spans 15 amino acids. This CDR3 is CSVVTGGPGANVLTF. The DNA for the CDR3 is TGCAGCGTTGTGACGGGGGGGCCTGGGGCCAACGTCCTGACTTTC.